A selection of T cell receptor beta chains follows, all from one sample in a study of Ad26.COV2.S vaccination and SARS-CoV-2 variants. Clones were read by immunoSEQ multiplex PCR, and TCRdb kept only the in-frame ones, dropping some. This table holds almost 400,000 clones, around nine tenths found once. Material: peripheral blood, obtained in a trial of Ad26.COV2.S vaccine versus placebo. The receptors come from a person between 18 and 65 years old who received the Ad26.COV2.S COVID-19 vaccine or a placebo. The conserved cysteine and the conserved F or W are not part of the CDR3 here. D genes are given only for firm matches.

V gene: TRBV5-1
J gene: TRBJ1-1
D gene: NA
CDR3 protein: ASSTRGGTEAF

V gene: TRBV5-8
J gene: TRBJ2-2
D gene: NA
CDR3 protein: ASSSWAGANTGELF

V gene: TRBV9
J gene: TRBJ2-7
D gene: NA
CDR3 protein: ASSEGDDPYEQY

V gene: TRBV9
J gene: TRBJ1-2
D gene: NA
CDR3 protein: ASSVTSEYGYT

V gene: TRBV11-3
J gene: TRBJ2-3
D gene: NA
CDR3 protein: ASSLDPAVDTQY

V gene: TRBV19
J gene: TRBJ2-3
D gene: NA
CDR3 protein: ASSRLGRRLDTQY

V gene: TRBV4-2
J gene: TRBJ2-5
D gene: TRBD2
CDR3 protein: ASSQEEKGLAGSIQETQY

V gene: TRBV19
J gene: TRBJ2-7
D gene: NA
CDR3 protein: ASSAPSSYEQY

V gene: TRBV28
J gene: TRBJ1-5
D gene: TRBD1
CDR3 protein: ASSWTGTGRGTGQPQH

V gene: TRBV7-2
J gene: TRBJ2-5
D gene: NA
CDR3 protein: ASSAPPGGETQY

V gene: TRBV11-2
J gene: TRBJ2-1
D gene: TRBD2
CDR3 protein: ASSLGRGGVYNEQF